The 20 T cell receptor beta chains presented below share a single source sample, sequenced in a study of cytomegalovirus exposure and HLA in healthy donors. Researchers ran the PCR with 60 Vbeta and 13 Jbeta primers. The method was immunoSEQ multiplex PCR; TCRdb's version includes in-frame clones alone and lacks a portion of them. The data show over 150,000 clones, around four fifths seen once. Sequencing was done on a sample of PBMCs. These receptor sequences come from a woman in her forties or fifties in good health and CMV-seronegative.

The CDR3 DNA reads TGTGCCAGCATGAATACCACAGTCCGCCCCTACAATGAGCAGTTCTTC. Encoded protein: CASMNTTVRPYNEQFF. The chain combines TRBV21-1 with TRBJ2-1; the DNA was not compared with TRBD1, the D call given in the table. TRBV21-1 is shown as a pseudogene. The CDR3 has 16 residues.

The chain couples TRBV5-4 to TRBJ2-1, with 9 bases matching TRBD2. The CDR3 is 15 amino acids. Trimming took 2 bases from V and 5 from J; bases not matched to a gene: 5. Germline V gene lookup returns CDR1 SGHNT and CDR2 YYREEE (reference sequence). CDR3 residues: CASSFSGSFHNEQFF. Here the CDR3 DNA reads TGTGCCAGCAGCTTTAGCGGGAGTTTCCACAATGAGCAGTTCTTC.

J is TRBJ2-1 and V is TRBV9, with 8 bases lining up with TRBD2. The CDR3 length is 17 residues. V dropped 0 bases and J dropped 4; count of bases not matched to a gene: 9. Germline V gives CDR1 SGDLS, CDR2 YYNGEE. The CDR3 loop is CASSVAYGGRFYNEQFF. In nucleotides, the CDR3 is TGTGCCAGCAGCGTAGCTTACGGCGGGAGGTTTTACAATGAGCAGTTCTTC.

The chain links TRBV28 to TRBJ1-3; D uncertain. The CDR3 sequence is 14 residues long. V was clipped by 7 bases and J by 4 bases, with 14 bases between them. Germline V CDR1 and CDR2: MDHEN, SYDVKM. The CDR3 DNA reads as TGTGCCAGCACCCACCCATCCGGGGGAAACACCATATATTTT. It yields the protein CASTHPSGGNTIYF.

This sequence joins TRBV5-8 and TRBJ1-1; 10 bases map to TRBD1. The CDR3 runs 14 residues. With 3 bases clipped from V and 5 bases from J, the junction kept 4 bases outside the gene matches. Germline assignment: CDR1 SGHTS and CDR2 YDEGEE. CDR3 protein: CASSWTGGRTEAFF. The CDR3 DNA reads as TGTGCCAGCAGCTGGACAGGGGGTCGGACTGAAGCTTTCTTT. Filled out from reference TRBV5-8 and TRBJ1-1, the complete variable domain reads EAGVTQSPTHLIKTRGQQATLRCSPISGHTSVYWYQQALGLGLQFLLWYDEGEERNRGNFPPRFSGRQFPNYSSELNVNALELEDSALYLCASSWTGGRTEAFFGQGTRLTVV.

V gene TRBV28 combines with J gene TRBJ1-2; TRBD1 matches at 7 bases. CDR3 length equals 13 residues. V gave up 5 bases and J gave up 4 bases; unmatched junction bases: 4. Germline CDR1 and CDR2: MDHEN and SYDVKM. The CDR3 bases are TGTGCCAGCAGTGAACAGGGGATCTATGGCTACACCTTC. Translation: CASSEQGIYGYTF.

The chain combines TRBV5-1 with TRBJ2-3; 8 bases fit TRBD2. The length of the CDR3 is 16 residues. V shed 3 bases, J shed 0 bases, and the junction held 6 bases outside the gene matches. Germline values: CDR1 SGHRS, CDR2 YFSETQ. CDR3: CASSSILAASTDTQYF. CDR3 nucleotide sequence: TGCGCCAGCAGCTCAATACTAGCGGCTAGCACAGATACGCAGTATTTT.

V is TRBV9 and J is TRBJ2-1, with 12 bases matching TRBD2. CDR3 length: 17 residues. The J segment lost 6 bases and the V segment lost 4 bases, leaving 11 bases of the junction unmatched. Germline V gene lookup returns CDR1 SGDLS and CDR2 YYNGEE. In DNA, the CDR3 is TGTGCCAGCAGCCCGAGGGGGCTAGCGGGGGGGGGCAATGAGCAGTTCTTC. Its protein is CASSPRGLAGGGNEQFF.

This clone has just a few counts. The V call is TRBV6-5, the J call TRBJ2-6; no clear D gene. The CDR3 totals 16 residues. Germline V lookup: CDR1 MNHEY, CDR2 SVGAGI. V lost 2 bases to trimming and J lost 2 bases, with 10 bases between them. DNA of the CDR3: TGTGCCAGCAGTTACACTGCGCTAGCTGGGGCCAACGTCCTGACTTTC. Translated, it gives CASSYTALAGANVLTF.

J is TRBJ1-5 and V is TRBV19, with D maybe TRBD1 (5 bases). Deletions cut 1 base from V and 2 bases from J, with 9 bases between. The length of the CDR3 is 15 residues. Germline V gene lookup returns CDR1 LNHDA and CDR2 SQIVND (reference sequence). CDR3 protein: CASSIGRGGNQPQHF. The DNA for the CDR3 is TGTGCCAGTAGTATAGGTCGGGGGGGCAATCAGCCCCAGCATTTT.

V usage is TRBV7-2 and J usage is TRBJ1-3; the D is unclear. The CDR3 loop spans 16 amino acids. Germline values: CDR1 SGHTA, CDR2 FQGNSA. V lost 3 bases and J lost 0, with 12 bases in between. The chain's CDR3 is CASSLGLATSGNTIYF. CDR3 bases: TGTGCCAGCAGCTTGGGCCTTGCTACCTCTGGAAACACCATATATTTT. Filled out from reference TRBV7-2 and TRBJ1-3, the complete variable domain reads GAGVSQSPSNKVTEKGKDVELRCDPISGHTALYWYRQSLGQGLEFLIYFQGNSAPDKSGLPSDRFSAERTGGSVSTLTIQRTQQEDSAVYLCASSLGLATSGNTIYFGEGSWLTVV.

The genes are TRBV6-6 and TRBJ1-1; D remains unclear. Germline V CDR1 and CDR2: MNHNY, SVGAGI (reference sequence). The V gene lost 4 bases and the J gene lost 6 bases, with 6 bases spanning the gap. The CDR3 is 11 amino acids. The CDR3 reads CASSSVAEAFF. The CDR3 bases are TGTGCCAGCAGTTCAGTCGCTGAAGCTTTCTTT.

V usage is TRBV15 and J usage is TRBJ1-3; D is unresolved. The CDR3 runs 13 residues. V lost 4 bases and J lost 0, with 4 bases in between. CDR1 LNHNV and CDR2 YYDKDF come from the germline V gene (reference sequence). The CDR3 protein is CATSTGSGNTIYF. CDR3 coding DNA: TGTGCCACCAGCACGGGCTCTGGAAACACCATATATTTT.

As concerns this clone: The same CDR3 also results from other DNA sequences found in this sample. This chain links TRBV5-1 with TRBJ2-7, with D possibly TRBD1 on 6 matching bases. V lost 3 bases to trimming and J lost 0 bases, with 10 bases between them. CDR1 is SGHRS and CDR2 is YFSETQ in the germline V gene. The CDR3 covers 14 residues. CDR3 nucleotides: TGCGCCAGCAGCTCCCAGGGGACCTCCTACGAGCAGTACTTC. It codes for CASSSQGTSYEQYF.

This clone was observed once. The CDR3 DNA reads as TGTGCCAGCGGTCCGGTGTTCTCTGGAAACACCATATATTTT. It specifies CASGPVFSGNTIYF. The rearrangement links TRBV28 to TRBJ1-3; D unclear. The V and J ends lost 8 bases and 0 bases respectively, with 11 bases between them. This CDR3 spans 14 amino acids. Germline CDR1 is MDHEN and CDR2 is SYDVKM. The whole variable domain, remainder taken from reference TRBV28 and TRBJ1-3, is DVKVTQSSRYLVKRTGEKVFLECVQDMDHENMFWYRQDPGLGLRLIYFSYDVKMKEKGDIPEGYSVSREKKERFSLILESASTNQTSMYLCASGPVFSGNTIYFGEGSWLTVV.

This clone has only a few counts. The chain employs TRBV4-1 and TRBJ1-6; no firm D call. There are 16 residues in the CDR3. V lost 1 base to trimming and J lost 4 bases, with 11 bases between them. CDR1 MGHRA and CDR2 YSYEKL come from the germline V gene. The CDR3, as DNA: TGCGCCAGCAGCCAAGTGGTGGCCCAATATAATTCACCCCTCCACTTT. This encodes CASSQVVAQYNSPLHF.

A few counts support this clone. The J gene is TRBJ1-5, the V gene TRBV30; no clear D gene. V lost 0 bases and J 3 bases, leaving 12 bases between the germline ends. The CDR3 loop spans 15 amino acids. The germline V gene encodes CDR1 GTSNPN and CDR2 SVGIG (reference sequence). The CDR3 is CAWSVDMFSNQPQHF. The DNA of the CDR3 is TGTGCCTGGAGTGTAGACATGTTCTCCAATCAGCCCCAGCATTTT.

This clone was counted between two and nine times. The rearrangement uses TRBV6-5 and TRBJ2-2; D uncertain. CDR1 MNHEY and CDR2 SVGAGI come from the germline V gene. Trimming took 3 bases from V and 7 from J, leaving 12 bases between them. The length of the CDR3 is 14 residues. The CDR3 DNA reads as TGTGCCAGCAGTTATATGGCCAGGCGCGGGGAGCTGTTTTTT. Protein sequence: CASSYMARRGELFF.

This rearrangement joins TRBV19 to TRBJ1-5; D unclear. V was clipped by 6 bases and J by 6 bases, with 15 bases between them. The length of the CDR3 is 14 residues. Per germline, CDR1 LNHDA and CDR2 SQIVND (reference sequence). The CDR3 loop is CASRSPGKSQPQHF. In DNA, the CDR3 is TGTGCCAGTAGGAGCCCGGGGAAGAGTCAGCCCCAGCATTTT.

In the case of this clone: Likely a read error: the CDR3 ends without its conserved phenylalanine or tryptophan. The chain is built from TRBV30 and TRBJ1-1; D not certain. V lost 3 bases, J lost 1 base, and 6 bases lay in between. This CDR3 is built from 12 residues. The germline V gene has CDR1 GTSNPN and CDR2 SVGIG (reference sequence). The CDR3 DNA sequence: TGTGCCTGGAGGACACCGAACACTGAAGCTTTCCTT. Translation: CAWRTPNTEAFL.